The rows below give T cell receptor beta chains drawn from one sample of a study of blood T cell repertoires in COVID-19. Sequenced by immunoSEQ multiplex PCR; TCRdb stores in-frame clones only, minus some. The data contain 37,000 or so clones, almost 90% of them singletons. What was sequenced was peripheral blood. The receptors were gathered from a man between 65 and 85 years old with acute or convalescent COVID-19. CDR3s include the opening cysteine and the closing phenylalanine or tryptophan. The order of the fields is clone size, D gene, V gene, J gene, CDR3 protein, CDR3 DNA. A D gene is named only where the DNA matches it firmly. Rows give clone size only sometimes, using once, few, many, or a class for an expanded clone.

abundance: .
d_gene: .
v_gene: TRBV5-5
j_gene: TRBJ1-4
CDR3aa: CASSSWAGTSNEKLFF
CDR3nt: TGTGCCAGCAGCTCATGGGCGGGGACTTCTAATGAAAAACTGTTTTTT

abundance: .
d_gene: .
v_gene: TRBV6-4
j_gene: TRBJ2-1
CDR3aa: CASSRLYYDEQFF
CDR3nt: TGTGCCAGCAGTCGACTTTACTACGATGAGCAGTTCTTC

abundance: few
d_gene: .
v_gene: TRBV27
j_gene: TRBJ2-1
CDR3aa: CASSSEDAEPYNEQFF
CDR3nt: TGTGCCAGCAGTTCGGAGGACGCCGAGCCCTACAATGAGCAGTTCTTC

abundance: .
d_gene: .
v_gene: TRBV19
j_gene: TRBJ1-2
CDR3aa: CASSIKLGADGYTF
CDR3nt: TGTGCCAGTAGTATTAAGCTGGGGGCGGATGGCTACACCTTC

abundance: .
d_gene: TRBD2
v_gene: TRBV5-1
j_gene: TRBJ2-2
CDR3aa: CASSPLAGGPTGELFF
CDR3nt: TGCGCCAGCAGCCCCCTAGCGGGAGGGCCGACCGGGGAGCTGTTTTTT

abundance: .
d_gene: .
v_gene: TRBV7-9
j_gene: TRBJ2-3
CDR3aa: CASSLKDGSPRGDTQYF
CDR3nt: TGTGCCAGCAGCTTAAAGGACGGGTCCCCCCGGGGAGATACGCAGTATTTT

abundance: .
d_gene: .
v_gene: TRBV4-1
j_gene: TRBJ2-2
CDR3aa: CASSQDLTGLTGELFF
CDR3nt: TGCGCCAGCAGCCAAGATCTAACAGGCTTGACCGGGGAGCTGTTTTTT

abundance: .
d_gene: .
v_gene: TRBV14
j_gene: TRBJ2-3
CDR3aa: CASSQVGGRAKYF
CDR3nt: TGTGCCAGCAGCCAAGTCGGGGGACGGGCTAAGTATTTT

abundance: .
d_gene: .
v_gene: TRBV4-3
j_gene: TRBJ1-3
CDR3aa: CASSLEVSSGNTIYF
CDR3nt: TGCGCCAGCAGCCTCGAGGTGAGCTCTGGAAACACCATATATTTT

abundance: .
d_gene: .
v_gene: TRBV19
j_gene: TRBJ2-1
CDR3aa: CASSITHSSYNEQFF
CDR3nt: TGTGCCAGTAGTATAACTCACAGCTCCTACAATGAGCAGTTCTTC

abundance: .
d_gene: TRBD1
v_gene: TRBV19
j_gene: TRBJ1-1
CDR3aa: CASSDRDQAEAFF
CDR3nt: TGTGCCAGTAGTGACAGGGATCAGGCTGAAGCTTTCTTT

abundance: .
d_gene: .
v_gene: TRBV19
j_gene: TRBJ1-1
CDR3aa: CASSMAHTEAFF
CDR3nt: TGTGCCAGTAGTATGGCCCACACTGAAGCTTTCTTT

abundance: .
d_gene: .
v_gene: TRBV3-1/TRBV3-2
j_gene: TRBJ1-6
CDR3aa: CASSQDRDRQTNSPLHF
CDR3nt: TGTGCCAGCAGCCAAGATCGTGATAGACAGACTAATTCACCCCTCCACTTT

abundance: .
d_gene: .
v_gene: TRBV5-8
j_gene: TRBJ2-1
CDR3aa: CASSGGNLGNEQFF
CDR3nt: TGTGCCAGCAGCGGGGGGAATTTGGGCAATGAGCAGTTCTTC

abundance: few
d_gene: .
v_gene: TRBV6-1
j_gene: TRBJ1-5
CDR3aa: CASSEALGGRNNQPQHF
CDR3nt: TGTGCCAGCAGTGAAGCGCTGGGGGGGAGGAACAATCAGCCCCAGCATTTT

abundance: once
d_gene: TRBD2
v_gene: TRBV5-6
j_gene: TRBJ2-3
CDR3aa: CASRLGQGLAWGTQYF
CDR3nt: TGTGCCAGCAGGTTGGGTCAGGGACTAGCGTGGGGTACGCAGTATTTT

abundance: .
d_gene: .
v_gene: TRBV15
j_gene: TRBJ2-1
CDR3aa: CATSRDGGEGAIAEQFF
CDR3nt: TGTGCCACCAGCAGAGATGGCGGGGAAGGGGCAATAGCTGAGCAGTTCTTC

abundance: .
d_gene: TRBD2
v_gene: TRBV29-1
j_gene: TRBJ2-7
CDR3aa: CSVTGLAGVEEQYF
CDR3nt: TGCAGCGTTACAGGCCTAGCGGGAGTGGAGGAGCAGTACTTC

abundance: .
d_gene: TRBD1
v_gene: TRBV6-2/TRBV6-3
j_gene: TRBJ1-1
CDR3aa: CASSISGGTEAFF
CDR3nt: TGTGCCAGCAGTATCTCAGGGGGCACTGAAGCTTTCTTT

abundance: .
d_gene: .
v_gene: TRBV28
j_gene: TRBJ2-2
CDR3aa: CASSPAAGPDTGELFF
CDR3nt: TGTGCCAGCAGCCCGGCGGCGGGCCCGGACACCGGGGAGCTGTTTTTT

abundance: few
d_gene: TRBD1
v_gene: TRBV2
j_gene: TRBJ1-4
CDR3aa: CASTVDRGNEKLFF
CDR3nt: TGTGCCAGCACCGTTGACAGGGGTAATGAAAAACTGTTTTTT